The 17 T cell receptor beta chains presented below share a single source sample, sequenced in a study of CD8+ T cells in alopecia areata. The treatment is: oral pan-JAK inhibitor, 5-10 mg twice daily. cDNA serving as the sequencing template came from extracted, reverse transcribed RNA. The method was immunoSEQ multiplex PCR; TCRdb's version includes in-frame clones alone and lacks a portion of them. Here the sample spans over 100,000 clones, around 50% being singletons. The sample in question was CD8+ T cells sorted from blood, obtained at week 24, from a patient treated with tofacitinib. The source is a human donor with alopecia areata.

This clone turned up a few times. The chain has TRBV29-1 and TRBJ1-2; weak D call: TRBD1 (6 bases). Germline CDR1 and CDR2: SQVTM and ANQGSEA. Between the trimmed V and J ends, which lost 7 bases and 6 bases, there was a span of 15 bases. The CDR3 is 12 residues long. The CDR3: CSAITQGNGYTF. The CDR3 nucleotides are TGCAGCGCTATAACTCAGGGGAATGGCTACACCTTC.

The chain carries TRBV7-6 and TRBJ2-2, with unresolved D. The CDR3 runs 15 residues. Germline-derived CDR1 and CDR2 are SGHVS and FNYEAQ. Trimming shortened V by 0 bases and J by 5 bases, and 10 bases separated the two germline ends. The CDR3 reads CASSLAPPGTGELFF. The DNA of the CDR3 is TGTGCCAGCAGCTTAGCCCCGCCCGGTACCGGGGAGCTGTTTTTT.

The rearrangement uses TRBV7-8 and TRBJ1-2, with D possibly TRBD1 on 6 matching bases. The CDR3 has 12 amino acids. Trimming cost V 8 bases and J 0 bases, with 7 bases left between them. Germline CDR1 and CDR2: SGHVS and FQNEAQ. The CDR3 DNA reads as TGTGCCAGCGGACAGTCTAACTATGGCTACACCTTC. Its translation: CASGQSNYGYTF.

The genes are TRBV10-3 and TRBJ2-7; 8 positions match TRBD2. Germline values: CDR1 ENHRY, CDR2 SYGVKD. With V trimmed by 5 bases and J by 0 bases, 3 bases remained unmatched. The CDR3 covers 14 residues. The CDR3 DNA follows: TGTGCCATCAGTAAGCGGGGGTACTCCTACGAGCAGTACTTC. It is translated as CAISKRGYSYEQYF.

A few counts support this clone. V is TRBV5-6 and J is TRBJ2-3; the match to TRBD2 covers 9 bases. V lost 0 bases to trimming and J lost 3 bases; unmatched junction nucleotides: 2. This CDR3 region has 15 residues. The V gene's germline CDR1 is SGHDT and CDR2 YYEEEE. Here the CDR3 DNA reads TGTGCCAGCAGCTTGGCCCTAGCGGGGACAGATACGCAGTATTTT. Translation: CASSLALAGTDTQYF.

The CDR3 DNA sequence: TGTGCCAGCAGCCCTAGCTGGAACTCCTACGAGCAGTACTTC. Residues: CASSPSWNSYEQYF. The chain employs TRBV6-5 and TRBJ2-7, with D perhaps TRBD2 (5 bases). The CDR3 is 14 residues long. CDR1 and CDR2 from the germline V gene are MNHEY and SVGAGI. Trimming pared 6 bases from V and 0 bases from J, leaving 12 bases between.

The chain uses TRBV30 and TRBJ2-7; tentative D call: TRBD1 (6 bases). The V end lost 0 bases, the J end lost 2 bases, and 8 bases lay between the germline ends. CDR1 and CDR2 (germline): GTSNPN, SVGIG (reference sequence). CDR3 length: 13 residues. The CDR3 nucleotides read TGTGCCTGGAGTGTAGACAGGACCTACGAGCAGTACTTC. Encoded protein: CAWSVDRTYEQYF.

This clone has just one count. The chain joins TRBV30 to TRBJ1-1; D call uncertain. The V gene lost 0 bases and the J gene lost 0 bases, with 11 bases spanning the gap. The CDR3 runs 15 residues. In germline, CDR1 is GTSNPN, CDR2 SVGIG (reference sequence). CDR3 amino acids: CAWSVQGTVNTEAFF. The CDR3 coding sequence is TGTGCCTGGAGTGTACAAGGAACAGTGAACACTGAAGCTTTCTTT.

This clone showed up just once. Distinct nucleotide sequences in the sample also encode this CDR3. The chain links TRBV30 to TRBJ1-1, with 7 bases identical to TRBD1. Germline V CDR1 and CDR2: GTSNPN, SVGIG (reference sequence). The CDR3 is 13 amino acids. Losses at the gene ends were 2 bases for V and 2 bases for J; bases not matched to a gene: 2. CDR3 residues: CAWSLGGNTEAFF. The DNA for the CDR3 is TGTGCCTGGAGTTTAGGGGGCAACACTGAAGCTTTCTTT.

The rearrangement joins TRBV15 to TRBJ2-1, with 9 bases lining up with TRBD2. V gave up 3 bases and J gave up 7 bases; unmatched junction bases: 7. The CDR3 is made up of 15 amino acids. Germline CDR1 is LNHNV and CDR2 is YYDKDF (reference sequence). The CDR3 protein is CATSSGASGVNEQFF. The CDR3 DNA sequence: TGTGCCACCAGCAGCGGGGCTAGCGGGGTGAATGAGCAGTTCTTC. The full variable domain, with the rest looked up from reference TRBV15 and TRBJ2-1, is DAMVIQNPRYQVTQFGKPVTLSCSQTLNHNVMYWYQQKSSQAPKLLFHYYDKDFNNEADTPDNFQSRRPNTSFCFLDIRSPGLGDTAMYLCATSSGASGVNEQFFGPGTRLTVL.

V usage is TRBV27 and J usage is TRBJ2-5, with D perhaps being TRBD1 or TRBD2 (5 bases each). CDR1 and CDR2 (germline): MNHEY, SMNVEV (reference sequence). CDR3 length: 14 residues. Trimming stripped 4 bases from V and 5 bases from J, with 14 bases between. The CDR3 DNA reads as TGTGCCAGCAGTTGGGACCGCTTCACGGAGACCCAGTACTTC. It translates to CASSWDRFTETQYF.

V is TRBV6-6 and J is TRBJ2-3; 8 bases are a match to TRBD1. This CDR3 region has 12 residues. Germline V gene lookup returns CDR1 MNHNY and CDR2 SVGAGI (reference sequence). V dropped 6 bases and J dropped 4; count of bases not matched to a gene: 0. The CDR3 DNA reads TGTGCCAGCAGGGACAGGGCAGATACGCAGTATTTT. Its translation is CASRDRADTQYF.

The chain employs TRBV4-1 and TRBJ2-1; D gene ambiguous. The germline V and J ends were trimmed by 3 bases and 9 bases, with 15 bases remaining between them. Germline CDR1 reads MGHRA; CDR2 reads YSYEKL. The CDR3 contains 14 residues. The CDR3 spells CASSHPWGVGEQFF. In nucleotides, the CDR3 is TGCGCCAGCAGCCACCCTTGGGGTGTTGGTGAGCAGTTCTTC.

The chain has TRBV5-4 and TRBJ2-7; D uncertain. V was pared by 0 bases and J by 3 bases, with 7 bases between. The CDR3 runs to 13 residues. Germline V gives CDR1 SGHNT, CDR2 YYREEE (reference sequence). The CDR3 bases are TGTGCCAGCAGCTTGGAACCCGTCTACGAGCAGTACTTC. Amino acid sequence: CASSLEPVYEQYF.

The chain has TRBV9 and TRBJ1-2; 8 nucleotides agree with TRBD1. There are 13 residues in the CDR3. The germline V gene has CDR1 SGDLS and CDR2 YYNGEE. Unmatched junction bases numbered 4, after V lost 5 bases and J lost 4 bases. In DNA form, the CDR3 reads TGTGCCAGCAGGCAAACAGGGGGCTATGGCTACACCTTC. Translating gives CASRQTGGYGYTF.

V and J are TRBV5-6 and TRBJ1-5; a weak D match, TRBD1 (6 bases). The CDR3 has 16 amino acids. CDR1 and CDR2 (germline): SGHDT, YYEEEE. V was shortened by 7 bases and J by 0 bases, with 17 bases between the two germline ends. The CDR3 region is CASAPGGPYSNQPQHF. DNA for the CDR3: TGTGCCAGCGCCCCCGGGGGGCCTTATAGCAATCAGCCCCAGCATTTT.

This clone was recorded only once. This chain links TRBV27 with TRBJ1-1; D gene unclear. Germline CDR1 is MNHEY and CDR2 is SMNVEV (reference sequence). The CDR3 loop spans 15 amino acids. V shed 6 bases and J shed 0 bases, with 14 bases lying between them. DNA of the CDR3: TGTGCCAGCAGCGGCGCCGGGCAGCTGAACACTGAAGCTTTCTTT. Translation: CASSGAGQLNTEAFF.